What follows are 10 T cell receptor beta chains derived from one specimen sequenced in a study of shared clonotypes between healthy human individuals. Measured with immunoSEQ multiplex PCR; TCRdb has only the in-frame clones, and not every one. The sample carries around 610,000 clones, about 96% recorded once. Positively selected for CCR7, the CD45RO-negative cells used as naive CD8 cells excluded terminally differentiated effector memory CD45RA+ cells. Sequencing input: naive CD8+ T cells sorted from blood. These receptor sequences come from a woman in her twenties or thirties in good health.

The chain employs TRBV10-3 and TRBJ2-1; D possibly corresponds to TRBD1 (6 bases). V gave up 4 bases and J gave up 0 bases, with 13 bases separating them. The CDR3 totals 16 residues. Germline V CDR1 and CDR2: ENHRY, SYGVKD. In DNA, the CDR3 is TGTGCCATCAGTGGTGGGGGCTCCAACTCCTACAATGAGCAGTTCTTC. Protein: CAISGGGSNSYNEQFF.

CDR3 in DNA: TGTGCCAGCAGGATGTTACAGGGAGACTATGGCTACACCTTC. It encodes CASRMLQGDYGYTF. The chain employs TRBV28 and TRBJ1-2, with D possibly matching TRBD1 (6 bases). Trimming cost V 6 bases and J 3 bases, with 14 bases left between them. This CDR3 has 14 amino acids. Germline V gene data show CDR1 as MDHEN and CDR2 as SYDVKM.

The chain employs TRBV5-1 and TRBJ2-7, with TRBD1 matching 9 bases. V lost 4 bases to trimming and J lost 7 bases; unmatched junction nucleotides: 9. Germline V gene data show CDR1 as SGHRS and CDR2 as YFSETQ. This CDR3 spans 14 amino acids. This chain's CDR3 is CASSGTGQGVEQYF. The CDR3 bases are TGCGCCAGCAGCGGTACGGGACAGGGCGTGGAGCAGTACTTC. The variable domain in full, completed from reference TRBV5-1 and TRBJ2-7, reads KAGVTQTPRYLIKTRGQQVTLSCSPISGHRSVSWYQQTPGQGLQFLFEYFSETQRNKGNFPGRFSGRQFSNSRSEMNVSTLELGDSALYLCASSGTGQGVEQYFGPGTRLTVT.

In DNA form, the CDR3 reads TGTGCCAGCATGAGGACGACATATAGCAATCAGCCCCAGCATTTT. Residues: CASMRTTYSNQPQHF. The chain couples TRBV6-1 to TRBJ1-5; D unresolved. V was pared by 7 bases and J by 0 bases, with 13 bases between. Germline V gives CDR1 MNHNS, CDR2 SASEGT. CDR3 length: 15 amino acids.

The chain links TRBV9 to TRBJ1-5; D unclear. The germline CDR1 and CDR2 sequences are SGDLS and YYNGEE. Between the trimmed V and J ends, which lost 4 bases and 3 bases, there was a span of 11 bases. This CDR3 spans 14 amino acids. CDR3 loop: CASSLDGDNQPQHF. In DNA, the CDR3 is TGTGCCAGCAGCCTGGACGGAGACAATCAGCCCCAGCATTTT. The full variable domain, with the rest looked up from reference TRBV9 and TRBJ1-5, is DSGVTQTPKHLITATGQRVTLRCSPRSGDLSVYWYQQSLDQGLQFLIQYYNGEERAKGNILERFSAQQFPDLHSELNLSSLELGDSALYFCASSLDGDNQPQHFGDGTRLSIL.

The chain joins TRBV6-6 to TRBJ2-1; 8 bases are a match to TRBD2. From germline, CDR1 is MNHNY and CDR2 SVGAGI (reference sequence). The CDR3 runs 16 residues. V gave up 0 bases and J gave up 5 bases; unmatched junction bases: 6. The CDR3 reads CASSYSAGDSNNEQFF. The DNA for the CDR3 is TGTGCCAGCAGTTACTCAGCGGGAGATAGCAACAATGAGCAGTTCTTC.

The V gene is TRBV11-2, the J gene TRBJ1-2; D might be TRBD1 (6 bases). There are 13 residues in the CDR3. From germline, CDR1 is SGHAT and CDR2 FQNNGV. Trimming stripped 3 bases from V and 6 bases from J, with 11 bases between. CDR3 loop: CASSFSQGNGYTF. The CDR3 nucleotides read TGTGCCAGCAGCTTTTCACAGGGCAATGGCTACACCTTC.

This sequence joins TRBV4-1 and TRBJ1-3, with D unclear. Trimming took off 4 bases at V and 0 bases at J, with 10 bases between the two ends. CDR1 is MGHRA, CDR2 YSYEKL, per germline. The CDR3 runs 15 residues. The CDR3 region has the DNA TGCGCCAGCAGCCTCGAAGAACTCTCTGGAAACACCATATATTTT. This translates into CASSLEELSGNTIYF.

The rearrangement joins TRBV29-1 to TRBJ1-2, with D unclear. Trimming left V 0 bases short and J 4 bases short, with 6 bases between. Germline V gene data show CDR1 as SQVTM and CDR2 as ANQGSEA. The CDR3 contains 12 residues. The DNA of the CDR3 is TGCAGCGTTGAAGATTTTGGCTATGGCTACACCTTC. Translated: CSVEDFGYGYTF.

This rearrangement joins TRBV2 to TRBJ2-5; D gene ambiguous. The J call is in doubt because the DNA end fits TRBJ2-7 better. CDR1 and CDR2 from the germline V gene are SNHLY and FYNNEI. CDR3 size: 11 residues. In DNA form, the CDR3 reads TGTGCCAGCAGTACCCTTTACGAGCAGTACTTC. Its protein is CASSTLYEQYF.